This TCR beta chain came from a study of blood T cell repertoires in COVID-19. In germline, CDR1 is SGHTA, CDR2 FQGNSA. V lost 1 base, J lost 8 bases, and 14 bases lay in between. This CDR3 spans 14 amino acids. Clones were sequenced by immunoSEQ multiplex PCR, and TCRdb holds only the in-frame ones, with some missing. The sample lists 75,000 to 95,000 clones; around four fifths were seen once. The sequencing input was peripheral blood. The V call is TRBV7-2, the J call TRBJ1-2; no definite D call. The clonotype was recovered from a man older than 75 with active or convalescent COVID-19. CDR3 loop: CASSLEVAARGYTF. The CDR3 DNA reads as TGTGCCAGCAGCTTAGAAGTCGCTGCGAGGGGCTACACCTTC.